Listed below are T cell receptor beta chains from one sample, sequenced in a study of cytomegalovirus exposure and HLA in healthy donors. The table came from immunoSEQ multiplex PCR; TCRdb's copy has only in-frame clones and leaves some out. The top ten clones hold 0.83% of a sample with about 360,000 clones, 86% of them seen once. Specimen: PBMCs. The source of these receptors is a woman aged 18 to 35 in good health and CMV-seronegative. The CDR3 runs from the conserved cysteine through the conserved F or W. A D gene is named only where the DNA matches it firmly. Size values are once, few and many counts, or a class for expanded clones, and some rows have none.

clone_size j_call cdr3_length d_call v_call cdr3_nt cdr3_aa
- TRBJ1-3 17 TRBD1 TRBV27 TGTGCCAGCAGCCCAAGAACAGGGGACTCCTTGTGGAACACCATATATTTT CASSPRTGDSLWNTIYF
- TRBJ2-7 16 - TRBV4-2 TGTGCCAGCAGACCAGTCCAGCAGGGAAGCTCCTACGAGCAGTACTTC CASRPVQQGSSYEQYF
- TRBJ1-4 14 - TRBV5-1 TGCGCCAGCAGTCATCAGGGTTTCGATGAAAAACTGTTTTTT CASSHQGFDEKLFF
- TRBJ1-5 16 - TRBV5-5 TGTGCCAGCAGCCCATGGACCGGACAGTCAAATCAGCCCCAGCATTTT CASSPWTGQSNQPQHF
- TRBJ1-2 18 TRBD1 TRBV9 TGTGCCAGCAGCGTGCGAGGGACAGATTACCTCGGGAACTATGGCTACACCTTC CASSVRGTDYLGNYGYTF
- TRBJ2-1 14 - TRBV30 TGTGCCTGGAGTAAGGAGACTAGGACCAATGAGCAGTTCTTC CAWSKETRTNEQFF
once TRBJ2-7 12 - TRBV7-2 TGTGCCAGCAGCTATTCCTTATACGAGCAGTACTTC CASSYSLYEQYF
- TRBJ1-5 14 - TRBV2 TGTGCCAGCAGTGAAGCTGACAGTTATCAGCCCCAGCATTTT CASSEADSYQPQHF
- TRBJ1-5 12 - TRBV5-4 TGTGCCAGCAGCTTGGCTGGAGAGCCCCAGCATTTT CASSLAGEPQHF
- TRBJ2-1 15 TRBD2 TRBV4-2 TGTGCCAGCAGCCAGACTAGCCCCTGGAACAATGAGCAGTTCTTC CASSQTSPWNNEQFF
- TRBJ2-3 16 TRBD2 TRBV5-1 TGCGCCAGCAGCGCAATAGCGGGGGGAGCCGTAGATACGCAGTATTTT CASSAIAGGAVDTQYF
- TRBJ1-2 15 TRBD1 TRBV19 TGTGCCAGTATCCGGGAGGGAGGGGACAGAAGTGGCTACACCTTC CASIREGGDRSGYTF
- TRBJ2-1 19 TRBD2 TRBV29-1 TGCAGCGGAATATCGAAACTAGCGGGAGCGAGGAGCTCCTACAATGAGCAGTTCTTC CSGISKLAGARSSYNEQFF
once TRBJ2-1 15 - TRBV28 TGTGCCAGTGTCTGGAGGATAAGCTCCTACAATGAGCAGTTCTTC CASVWRISSYNEQFF
- TRBJ1-1 14 - TRBV5-1 TGCGCCAGCAGCTCGGGGGGGAAGAACACTGAAGCTTTCTTT CASSSGGKNTEAFF
few TRBJ1-5 15 - TRBV28 TGTGCCAGCACCGAACGGGGGCGGGGGAATCAGCCCCAGCATTTT CASTERGRGNQPQHF
once TRBJ1-2 17 TRBD1 TRBV28 TGTGCCAGCAGTTTACTTGGGGACAGAAGCTTGAACTATGGCTACACCTTC CASSLLGDRSLNYGYTF